This T cell receptor (beta chain) was recovered during a study of CD8+CD57+ T cells in acquired aplastic anemia (dated by TCRdb to 2016 to 2018). For the study in its entirety: A mean of approximately 3 ug of DNA, ranging from roughly 0.19 to 27.4 ug, was extracted from sorted CD4+ and CD8+ cells. CD8+CD57+ expansion was defined as frequency above the mean frequency observed in healthy subjects.

Genomic DNA served as template for TCR beta VDJ combination and CDR3 sequence profiling. An Illumina HiSeq 2000 was used for TCR repertoire sequencing. The source study handled its data this way. TRBV/TRBJ rearrangement plots, CDR3 size and DJ length profiles, and Simpson's diversity index were used to assess repertoires. Whichever DNA sequence was most abundant in the deep sequencing data was defined as the immunodominant clone. CDR3 amino acid sequences were screened for sharing across subjects and compared with published repertoires and the VDJdb database. TCRdb's own reprocessing of the public reads used fastp at Q25 and MiXCR and kept productive beta chains. Identical CDR3 proteins give one entry, which carries the most common genes and DNA. These V and J calls rely on TCRdb rather than the paper's analysis. The table for this sample lists under 350,000 distinct CDR3 sequences; 45% to 65% of them were counted only once. The ten top clones hold 1% to 1.5% of the sample.

Sequences SGHTA (CDR1) and FQGNSA (CDR2) are obtained from the germline V gene. V trim: 2 bases; J trim: 6 bases; unmatched bases: 7. The CDR3 numbers 15 residues from cysteine through phenylalanine. The entry retains the CDR3 DNA only, 45 bases that are in frame from base 1. Broader findings and caveats from the paper: CD8+ Simpson's diversity did not differ significantly between patients and healthy controls (P=0.060). Around 27 CD8+ CDR3 sequences were found in both patients and controls but appeared to be highly expressed in patients and within the immunodominant clones of the patients.

As for this clonotype: What antigen it recognizes has not been identified. No base qualities exist here, and no much larger clone lies one base off it.

The patients picked for sequencing were ones in whom flow cytometry had shown an expansion of CD8+CD57+ cells. Severe acquired aplastic anemia was diagnosed in all patients according to International Study of Aplastic Anemia and Agranulocytosis and Camitta criteria. No patient had received any therapy when blood was sampled. In the study, sorted CD4+ and CD8+ blood T cells from patients with severe aplastic anemia and from healthy subjects underwent deep sequencing of TCR repertoires. Patients were enrolled under clinicaltrials.gov protocols 00001620, 01623167, 00001397, 00071045, 00081523 and 00961064 in the USA. Ficoll-Paque density gradient centrifugation was used to isolate peripheral blood mononuclear cells. Before DNA extraction, CD4+ and CD8+ T cells were sorted by FACS or by magnetic beads.

The sequence came from a human donor with aplastic anemia. Sequencing was done on a sample of sorted CD4+, CD8+, or CD8+CD57+ T cells (not recorded which) from PBMCs. The V gene is TRBV7-2 and the J gene is TRBJ2-3; TRBD1 matches 8 bases in the middle. For the CDR3, the sequence is CASSLQGAGGDTQYF. The DNA sequence reads TGTGCCAGCAGCTTACAGGGGGCTGGGGGGGATACGCAGTATTTT.